The clone carrying this T cell receptor beta chain was detected only a few times. This sample is drawn from a study of T cells after yellow fever vaccination. Germline V lookup: CDR1 LGHNA, CDR2 YSLEER. The CDR3 extends over 17 amino acids. The ends were cut back, 2 bases at V and 7 bases at J, with 21 bases in the middle. Each CDR3 protein gets one entry after TCRdb re-called the 5' RACE reads with MiXCR. The sample has roughly 320,000 distinct CDR3 sequences, around 10% seen once. The TCR originated in a man younger than 35 who received the YFV17D yellow fever vaccine. The sample in question was CD4+ T cells sorted from PBMCs, obtained 45 days after the yellow fever booster vaccination. The V gene is TRBV4-3, the J gene TRBJ1-3; D may be TRBD1 (6 bases). The CDR3 region has the DNA TGCGCCAGCAGCCAATTGTTTCGGGGGGCTTCAGGGAACACCATATATTTT. Translated: CASSQLFRGASGNTIYF.